This T cell receptor beta chain comes out of a study of blood T cell repertoires in COVID-19. The CDR3 consists of 15 residues. Trimming at V came to 0 bases and at J to 3 bases, leaving 3 bases not matched to a gene. Germline CDR1 MNHEY, CDR2 SVGAGI. TCRdb keeps only in-frame clones here, not all; method: immunoSEQ multiplex PCR. The profile shows under 300,000 clones, roughly nine tenths of them singletons. The chain combines TRBV6-5 with TRBJ2-7; 9 bases agree with TRBD1. Sequencing used PBMCs or T cells enriched from blood (not recorded which). This clonotype was obtained from a woman between 18 and 30 years old who had recovered from COVID-19. The CDR3 region has the DNA TGTGCCAGCAGTTACTCCAAGACAGGGGGCTACGAGCAGTACTTC. Its translation: CASSYSKTGGYEQYF.